This T cell receptor beta chain comes out of a study of blood T cell repertoires in COVID-19. Turning to the study itself: Nucleic acid was either cDNA or gDNA, and it came from T cells, B-cell-depleted T cells, or PBMCs.

Data came from immunoSEQ multiplex PCR; TCRdb stores just in-frame clones and leaves some out. Among about 300,000 clones listed, around 90% were seen once. The source is a woman aged 30 to 39 who had recovered from COVID-19. Sequenced material: PBMCs or T cells enriched from blood (not recorded which).

This CDR3 is CASSPMSSGNTIYF. The DNA of the CDR3 is TGTGCCAGTAGTCCAATGAGCTCTGGAAACACCATATATTTT. V gene TRBV19 combines with J gene TRBJ1-3; the D is unclear. Germline V gene lookup returns CDR1 LNHDA and CDR2 SQIVND (reference sequence). Deletions cut 5 bases from V and 0 bases from J, with 8 bases between. This CDR3 is built from 14 residues.